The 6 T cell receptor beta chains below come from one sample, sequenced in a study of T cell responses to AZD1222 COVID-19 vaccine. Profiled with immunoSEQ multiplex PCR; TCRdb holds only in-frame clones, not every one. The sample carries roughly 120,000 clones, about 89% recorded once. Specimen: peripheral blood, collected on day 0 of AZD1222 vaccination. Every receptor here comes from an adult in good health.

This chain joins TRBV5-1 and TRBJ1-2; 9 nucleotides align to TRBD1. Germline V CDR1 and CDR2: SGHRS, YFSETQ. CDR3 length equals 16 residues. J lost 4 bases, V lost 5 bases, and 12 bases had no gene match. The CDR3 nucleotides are TGCGCCAGCAGGGACAGGGGTGTTACCGCTTCCTATGGCTACACCTTC. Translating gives CASRDRGVTASYGYTF.

In nucleotides, the CDR3 is TGTGCCGGGAGTAGAAAGTCACCGGGACAGGGGGATTACGAGCAGTACTTC. Translated: CAGSRKSPGQGDYEQYF. The chain recombines TRBV2 with TRBJ2-7; 11 positions agree with TRBD1. Germline V CDR1 and CDR2: SNHLY, FYNNEI. V lost 11 bases and J lost 4; bases outside the gene matches: 19. This CDR3 comprises 17 residues.

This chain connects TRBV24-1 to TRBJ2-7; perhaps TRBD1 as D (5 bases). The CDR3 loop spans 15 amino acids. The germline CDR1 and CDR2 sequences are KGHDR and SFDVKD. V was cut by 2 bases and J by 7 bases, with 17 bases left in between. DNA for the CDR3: TGTGCCACCAGTGATTCCCACGACAGTAAAGGGGAGCAGTACTTC. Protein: CATSDSHDSKGEQYF.

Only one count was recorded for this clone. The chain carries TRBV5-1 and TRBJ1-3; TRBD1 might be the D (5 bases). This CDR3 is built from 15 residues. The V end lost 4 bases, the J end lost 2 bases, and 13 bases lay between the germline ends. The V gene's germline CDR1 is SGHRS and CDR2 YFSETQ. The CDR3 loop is CASSIDQGPGNTIYF. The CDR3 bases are TGCGCCAGCAGCATCGATCAGGGACCTGGAAACACCATATATTTT.

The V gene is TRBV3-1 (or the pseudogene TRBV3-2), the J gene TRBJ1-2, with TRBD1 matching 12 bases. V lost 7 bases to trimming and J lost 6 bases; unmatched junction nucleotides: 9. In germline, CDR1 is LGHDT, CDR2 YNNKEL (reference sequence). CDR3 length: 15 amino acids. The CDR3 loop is CASMGGDRGLDGYTF. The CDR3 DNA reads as TGTGCCAGCATGGGAGGGGACAGGGGGCTAGATGGCTACACCTTC.

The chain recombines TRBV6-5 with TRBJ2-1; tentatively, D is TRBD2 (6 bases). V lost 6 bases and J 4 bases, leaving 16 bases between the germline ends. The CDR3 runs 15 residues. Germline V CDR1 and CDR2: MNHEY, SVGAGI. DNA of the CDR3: TGTGCCAGCAGAAGCGGGTCCGATCTGTACAATGAGCAGTTCTTC. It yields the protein CASRSGSDLYNEQFF.